The sequence of this T cell receptor beta chain was determined in a study of tumor-infiltrating lymphocytes in primary liver carcinoma. General study results and limits: Tumor tissue displayed a significantly greater top-250-clone fraction than blood (p = 0.039).

Germline loops: CDR1 LGHNA, CDR2 YNFKEQ. The germline V and J ends were trimmed by 2 bases and 5 bases, with 12 bases remaining between them. The CDR3 extends over 15 amino acids. In its sample, this clonotype was seen a few times. No antigen is known for it. With around 490 ng total RNA as template and a constant-region primer, TCR beta cDNA was made. Three nested multiplex PCR rounds, a slightly modified ARM-PCR, produced the libraries for TCR beta. The first two PCR rounds used TRBV1-TRBV30 primers with a Cbeta primer, approximately 10 cycles each. From the multiplex PCR reads, TCRdb called clonotypes with MiXCR, one entry per CDR3 protein. This table has tens of thousands of distinct CDR3 sequences, roughly 74% appearing once. Co-extraction yielded RNA and DNA from about 20-30 mg of unsorted bulk tissue.

This clonotype originated in a man aged 40-50 years with primary liver carcinoma and hepatitis B virus infection. The sequenced sample consisted of liver tumor tissue from sampling region 4. The subset denotes: tumor region T4, right-lateral pole. The chain recombines TRBV4-2 with TRBJ2-2; D may be TRBD1 or TRBD2 (5 bases each). The CDR3 DNA reads as TGTGCCAGCAGCCAAACCCGGGGCACAACCGGGGAGCTGTTTTTT. Translating gives CASSQTRGTTGELFF.